Below, 16 T cell receptor beta chains from the same sample are listed, as sequenced in a study of blood T cell repertoires in COVID-19. TCRdb's table, derived via immunoSEQ multiplex PCR, lists solely in-frame clones and lacks some. The table shows over 110,000 clones, with over 60% occurring only once. The material sequenced was peripheral blood. These receptors came from an elderly man with acute or convalescent COVID-19.

This CDR3 reads CASSPGTESYEQYF. Written as DNA, the CDR3 is TGCGCCAGCAGCCCTGGGACAGAATCCTACGAGCAGTACTTC. The rearrangement uses TRBV5-1 and TRBJ2-7, with TRBD1 identical over 7 bases. The CDR3 extends over 14 amino acids. Trimming at V came to 4 bases and at J to 1 base, leaving 5 bases not matched to a gene. Germline V gene data show CDR1 as SGHRS and CDR2 as YFSETQ.

The sample holds many counts of this clone. This sequence joins TRBV7-2 and TRBJ1-4; 9 bases match TRBD1. With 4 bases clipped from V and 7 bases from J, the junction kept 4 bases outside the gene matches. This CDR3 has 14 amino acids. The V gene's germline CDR1 is SGHTA and CDR2 FQGNSA. This CDR3 is CASSSGTGSEKLFF. In DNA, the CDR3 is TGTGCCAGCAGCTCCGGGACAGGGAGTGAAAAACTGTTTTTT.

This clone was detected a few times. This rearrangement joins TRBV6-5 to TRBJ2-7; 9 bases fit TRBD1. J gave up 3 bases and V 6 bases, and 6 bases lay outside the gene matches. The CDR3 is 14 amino acids. Per germline, CDR1 MNHEY and CDR2 SVGAGI. Here the CDR3 DNA reads TGTGCCAGCAGATCGGGACAGGGTGTCTACGAGCAGTACTTC. It codes for CASRSGQGVYEQYF.

V is TRBV10-3 and J is TRBJ2-7, with D perhaps matching TRBD2 (8 bases). CDR1 and CDR2 (germline): ENHRY, SYGVKD. Deletions cut 3 bases from V and 7 bases from J, with 19 bases between. This CDR3 region has 15 residues. The CDR3 sequence: CAISDTGAGGGEQYF. In nucleotides, the CDR3 is TGTGCCATCAGTGATACAGGGGCCGGGGGGGGAGAGCAGTACTTC.

The V call is TRBV7-2, the J call TRBJ2-7; a weak D match, TRBD2 (6 bases). The CDR3 covers 15 residues. The germline CDR1 and CDR2 sequences are SGHTA and FQGNSA. Trimming took off 3 bases at V and 3 bases at J, with 15 bases between the two ends. The CDR3: CASSLGLSGNYEQYF. The CDR3 nucleotides read TGTGCCAGCAGCTTGGGGCTTAGCGGAAACTACGAGCAGTACTTC.

The genes are TRBV7-2 and TRBJ2-1; TRBD1 matches at 10 bases. The CDR3 has 15 amino acids. Germline lookup yields CDR1 SGHTA and CDR2 FQGNSA. The trim removed 5 bases at V and 7 bases at J, leaving 8 bases unmatched. CDR3 amino acids: CASSPRTGGFNEQFF. The CDR3, as DNA: TGTGCCAGCAGCCCCAGGACAGGGGGATTTAATGAGCAGTTCTTC. The whole variable domain, remainder taken from reference TRBV7-2 and TRBJ2-1, is GAGVSQSPSNKVTEKGKDVELRCDPISGHTALYWYRQSLGQGLEFLIYFQGNSAPDKSGLPSDRFSAERTGGSVSTLTIQRTQQEDSAVYLCASSPRTGGFNEQFFGPGTRLTVL.

The rearrangement uses TRBV11-2 and TRBJ1-4; the match to TRBD1 covers 7 bases. Trimming at V came to 4 bases and at J to 8 bases, leaving 1 base not matched to a gene. This CDR3 spans 12 amino acids. CDR1 and CDR2 from the germline V gene are SGHAT and FQNNGV. The CDR3 sequence: CASSSGQEKLFF. DNA for the CDR3: TGTGCCAGCAGCTCGGGACAGGAAAAACTGTTTTTT.

The gene calls are TRBV2 and TRBJ2-3; possible D gene TRBD2, 5 bases. V lost 4 bases and J 3 bases, leaving 14 bases between the germline ends. The CDR3 is 15 residues long. Germline CDR1 and CDR2: SNHLY and FYNNEI. As DNA, the CDR3 is TGTGCCAGCAGTGTTTACGGGATTCGGACAGATACGCAGTATTTT. Protein sequence: CASSVYGIRTDTQYF.

The rearrangement uses TRBV7-9 and TRBJ2-2, with 12 bases lining up with TRBD2. V lost 3 bases to trimming and J lost 3 bases; unmatched junction nucleotides: 5. The germline V gene encodes CDR1 SEHNR and CDR2 FQNEAQ (reference sequence). The CDR3 has 17 amino acids. The CDR3 DNA reads TGTGCCAGCAGCTTTCTACTAGCGGGGGGTTACACCGGGGAGCTGTTTTTT. As protein: CASSFLLAGGYTGELFF.

This rearrangement joins TRBV19 to TRBJ1-5; D is unresolved. Trimming shortened V by 6 bases and J by 4 bases, and 16 bases separated the two germline ends. The length of the CDR3 is 15 residues. Germline V gene lookup returns CDR1 LNHDA and CDR2 SQIVND (reference sequence). CDR3 sequence: CASSLGDDGNQPQHF. The CDR3 coding sequence is TGTGCCAGTAGCCTCGGAGACGACGGGAATCAGCCCCAGCATTTT.

The rearrangement uses TRBV7-8 and TRBJ2-7; D remains unclear. CDR1 SGHVS and CDR2 FQNEAQ come from the germline V gene. V was clipped by 5 bases and J by 5 bases, with 13 bases between them. CDR3 length: 13 amino acids. The CDR3 DNA reads TGTGCCAGCAGCACGACAAGTCCCCACGAGCAGTACTTC. Protein sequence: CASSTTSPHEQYF.

The V call is TRBV7-8, the J call TRBJ2-1; 8 bases fit TRBD2. The CDR3 loop spans 15 amino acids. The ends lost 5 bases at V and 2 bases at J; junction bases unmatched: 5. Germline V lookup: CDR1 SGHVS, CDR2 FQNEAQ. CDR3 nucleotide sequence: TGTGCCAGCAGCCGAGGAGCGGGGGCCTACAATGAGCAGTTCTTC. Translation gives CASSRGAGAYNEQFF.

This chain joins TRBV5-5 and TRBJ2-2, with 12 bases matching TRBD1. The CDR3 runs 16 residues. V was clipped by 3 bases and J by 3 bases; unmatched bases: 3. CDR1 and CDR2 from the germline V gene are SGHKS and YYEKEE (reference sequence). The CDR3 coding sequence is TGTGCCAGCAGCTGGGGGGACAGGGGGCACACCGGGGAGCTGTTTTTT. It specifies CASSWGDRGHTGELFF. Full variable domain (missing parts from reference TRBV5-5 and TRBJ2-2): DAGVTQSPTHLIKTRGQQVTLRCSPISGHKSVSWYQQVLGQGPQFIFQYYEKEERGRGNFPDRFSARQFPNYSSELNVNALLLGDSALYLCASSWGDRGHTGELFFGEGSRLTVL.

The gene calls are TRBV7-2 and TRBJ1-2; D call uncertain. The CDR3 length is 14 residues. Trimming cost V 5 bases and J 8 bases, with 18 bases left between them. Germline V gene data show CDR1 as SGHTA and CDR2 as FQGNSA. The CDR3, as DNA: TGTGCCAGCAGCCCTCGGGCCTTGGGAGAGGGCTACACCTTC. Its translation is CASSPRALGEGYTF.

This clone was seen only once. The genes are TRBV3-1 (or the pseudogene TRBV3-2) and TRBJ2-2; TRBD2 matches 8 bases. The CDR3 has 18 residues. Per germline, CDR1 LGHDT and CDR2 YNNKEL (reference sequence). The V segment lost 0 bases and the J segment 4 bases; nucleotides outside the gene matches: 10. The CDR3 DNA reads as TGTGCCAGCAGCCAAGATTCAGGGGCGGGGGGAATCACCGGGGAGCTGTTTTTT. Residues: CASSQDSGAGGITGELFF.

This chain links TRBV29-1 with TRBJ2-7; perhaps TRBD1 as D (7 bases). V lost 0 bases and J lost 2, with 14 bases in between. This CDR3 spans 15 amino acids. Looked up from germline, CDR1 is SQVTM and CDR2 is ANQGSEA. Written as DNA, the CDR3 is TGCAGCGTTGAAGATGCGGGGACAGCTCCCTACGAGCAGTACTTC. The encoded protein is CSVEDAGTAPYEQYF.